The TCR beta chain described here comes from a study of tumor-infiltrating lymphocytes in glioblastoma multiforme. Multiple V-beta primers and a C-beta primer amplified TCRB from RNA. TCRdb passed the multiplex PCR reads through MiXCR, listing each CDR3 protein once. The sample includes approximately 9,300 distinct CDR3 sequences, about 66% seen only once; the top ten take around 55%. Study findings and constraints: Just one glioblastoma patient contributed to the TCR-mutation comparison. T cells were not sorted into functional subsets.

Comments on this clonotype: The antigen is undetermined. This may arise from a read error, as a much more abundant clone is one base away.

J gave up 2 bases and V 1 base, and 6 bases lay outside the gene matches. The CDR3 length is 16 residues. The V gene's germline CDR1 is SGHRS and CDR2 YFSETQ. The genes are TRBV5-1 and TRBJ1-2; 9 bases match TRBD1. The sequencing sample was made of brain tumor tissue. The source is a male donor with glioblastoma. The CDR3 loop reads CASSLSRDRENYGYTF. CDR3 nucleotide sequence: TGCGCCAGCAGCTTGTCCCGGGACAGGGAAAACTATGGCTACACCTTC.